Listed here are 20 T cell receptor beta chains from one sample, sequenced in a study of T-cell memory formation after mild COVID-19. TCRdb re-called the 5' RACE reads with MiXCR, one entry per CDR3 protein. Of some 600,000 distinct CDR3 sequences listed, roughly 17% are singletons. The sequenced material came from PBMCs or a T cell subset sorted from them (not recorded which). The receptor set was obtained from an adult woman who had mild COVID-19 (a few samples of this study predate the infection). Cell type and time point are not known.

At least ten counts were recorded for this clonotype. The V call is TRBV7-9, the J call TRBJ1-2; no reliable D call. V was clipped by 5 bases and J by 8 bases, with 15 bases between them. The V gene's germline CDR1 is SEHNR and CDR2 FQNEAQ (reference sequence). The CDR3 has 13 amino acids. The CDR3 protein is CASSARGSGGYTF. The CDR3 DNA reads TGTGCCAGCAGCGCGCGAGGTTCTGGCGGCTACACCTTC.

The chain recombines TRBV6-5 with TRBJ1-6, with D possibly matching TRBD1 (5 bases). There are 14 residues in the CDR3. Germline V gives CDR1 MNHEY, CDR2 SVGAGI. V lost 2 bases and J 9 bases, leaving 11 bases between the germline ends. The CDR3 region is CASSYGRAFSPLHF. The DNA of the CDR3 is TGTGCCAGCAGTTACGGCAGGGCCTTTTCACCCCTCCACTTT.

Ten or more counts support this clonotype. The chain recombines TRBV7-6 with TRBJ2-3, with TRBD2 as a possible D gene (5 bases). Germline loops: CDR1 SGHVS, CDR2 FNYEAQ. Trimming took off 2 bases at V and 0 bases at J, with 15 bases between the two ends. This CDR3 spans 17 amino acids. The CDR3 here is CASSLLVATSSTDTQYF. CDR3 nucleotide sequence: TGTGCCAGCAGCTTACTGGTAGCGACTTCAAGCACAGATACGCAGTATTTT.

This clonotype was seen only a few times. The genes are TRBV7-2 and TRBJ1-2; 10 nucleotides match TRBD1. Germline CDR1 SGHTA, CDR2 FQGNSA. V was clipped by 1 base and J by 8 bases; unmatched bases: 13. This CDR3 region has 17 residues. CDR3 DNA sequence: TGTGCCAGCAGCTTAGGCGGGACAGGGGCCCTCGGAAAAGGCTACACCTTC. Its translation is CASSLGGTGALGKGYTF.

This chain connects TRBV5-1 to TRBJ1-1; a weak D match, TRBD1 (6 bases). From germline, CDR1 is SGHRS and CDR2 YFSETQ. V lost 4 bases and J lost 5, with 15 bases in between. This CDR3 region has 14 residues. CDR3 in amino acids: CASSLRPDRTEAFF. The CDR3 DNA follows: TGCGCCAGCAGCCTGAGGCCGGACAGAACTGAAGCTTTCTTT. The full variable domain, completed using reference TRBV5-1 and TRBJ1-1, is KAGVTQTPRYLIKTRGQQVTLSCSPISGHRSVSWYQQTPGQGLQFLFEYFSETQRNKGNFPGRFSGRQFSNSRSEMNVSTLELGDSALYLCASSLRPDRTEAFFGQGTRLTVV.

This clonotype was seen more than once but under ten times. The chain has TRBV3-1 and TRBJ2-3; D possibly corresponds to TRBD1 (6 bases). CDR3 length: 15 amino acids. V was clipped by 4 bases and J by 2 bases, with 13 bases between them. Per the germline V gene, CDR1 is LGHDT and CDR2 is YNNKEL (reference sequence). CDR3 DNA: TGTGCCAGCAGCCGAGACAGGCCAAACACAGATACGCAGTATTTT. Translating it yields CASSRDRPNTDTQYF.

This clonotype was seen repeatedly, ten times or more. This rearrangement joins TRBV12-3 or TRBV12-4 to TRBJ1-1; D remains unclear. V lost 3 bases, J lost 3 bases, and 11 bases lay in between. The CDR3 covers 14 residues. The CDR3 sequence is CASSLRMGYTEAFF. The CDR3 coding sequence is TGTGCCAGCAGTTTGCGGATGGGTTACACTGAAGCTTTCTTT.

This rearrangement joins TRBV4-1 to TRBJ1-2; D is undetermined. Germline CDR1 reads MGHRA; CDR2 reads YSYEKL. V lost 2 bases, J lost 8 bases, and 15 bases lay in between. CDR3 length: 14 amino acids. The CDR3 protein is CASSQSGTGVGYTF. In DNA, the CDR3 is TGCGCCAGCAGCCAAAGCGGAACGGGAGTAGGCTACACCTTC.

This clonotype was seen more than once but under ten times. The rearrangement links TRBV15 to TRBJ2-7, with D tentatively TRBD2 (6 bases). The CDR3 is made up of 15 amino acids. Trimming stripped 0 bases from V and 2 bases from J, with 11 bases between. Germline V gives CDR1 LNHNV, CDR2 YYDKDF (reference sequence). The CDR3 here is CATSRDLAKPYEQYF. CDR3 DNA sequence: TGTGCCACCAGCAGAGACCTAGCGAAACCCTACGAGCAGTACTTC.

This clonotype was detected many times. J is TRBJ1-3 and V is TRBV12-3 or TRBV12-4; no clear D gene. Trimming took off 3 bases at V and 0 bases at J, with 0 bases between the two ends. This CDR3 is 12 amino acids long. CDR3 sequence reads: CASSFSGNTIYF. CDR3 DNA: TGTGCCAGCAGTTTCTCTGGAAACACCATATATTTT.

The table lists this clonotype with a count of one. The J gene is TRBJ2-1, the V gene TRBV5-1, with TRBD2 matching 7 bases. V shed 3 bases, J shed 8 bases, and the junction held 11 bases outside the gene matches. The CDR3 runs to 15 residues. Germline V gene sequence: CDR1 SGHRS, CDR2 YFSETQ. Here the CDR3 DNA reads TGCGCCAGCAGCTCACTTCGGGGGGACCGGGATGAGCAGTTCTTC. This sequence encodes CASSSLRGDRDEQFF.

This clonotype has only a few counts. The chain uses TRBV5-1 and TRBJ2-2; 8 nucleotides agree with TRBD1. V trimming: 8 bases; J trimming: 1 base; junction bases outside the gene matches: 7. The CDR3 length is 15 residues. Per the germline V gene, CDR1 is SGHRS and CDR2 is YFSETQ. The CDR3 sequence: CASGPGTGNTGELFF. Here the CDR3 DNA reads TGCGCCAGTGGACCCGGGACAGGGAACACCGGGGAGCTGTTTTTT.

This clonotype was seen more than once but under ten times. The chain recombines TRBV11-3 with TRBJ2-3, with a possible D match to TRBD1 (6 bases). This CDR3 has 13 residues. The V gene's germline CDR1 is SGHNT and CDR2 YENEEA. V lost 9 bases and J 3 bases, leaving 13 bases between the germline ends. The CDR3 here is CASAWQGTDTQYF. CDR3 coding DNA: TGTGCCAGTGCCTGGCAGGGGACAGATACGCAGTATTTT.

J is TRBJ2-7 and V is TRBV7-6, with no clear D. Germline CDR1 and CDR2: SGHVS and FNYEAQ. The V end lost 6 bases, the J end lost 5 bases, and 17 bases lay between the germline ends. The CDR3 contains 14 residues. In DNA, the CDR3 is TGTGCCAGCAGGCTAGAGACTCGTTCCGACGAGCAGTACTTC. Amino acid sequence: CASRLETRSDEQYF.

A few counts support this clonotype. The V call is TRBV7-2, the J call TRBJ2-5; D is ambiguous. CDR1 and CDR2 (germline): SGHTA, FQGNSA. The CDR3 length is 15 residues. Trimming pared 1 base from V and 5 bases from J, leaving 14 bases between. CDR3 bases: TGTGCCAGCAGCTTAGGGCCGGACCATAGGGAGACCCAGTACTTC. This translates into CASSLGPDHRETQYF. The full variable domain, with the rest looked up from reference TRBV7-2 and TRBJ2-5, is GAGVSQSPSNKVTEKGKDVELRCDPISGHTALYWYRQSLGQGLEFLIYFQGNSAPDKSGLPSDRFSAERTGGSVSTLTIQRTQQEDSAVYLCASSLGPDHRETQYFGPGTRLLVL.

The chain couples TRBV28 to TRBJ1-1; D is unclear. This CDR3 has 13 amino acids. The germline CDR1 and CDR2 sequences are MDHEN and SYDVKM. Trimming stripped 7 bases from V and 1 base from J, with 10 bases between. CDR3 loop: CASTEDGNTEAFF. The CDR3 DNA follows: TGTGCCAGCACAGAGGATGGGAACACTGAAGCTTTCTTT.

This clonotype was recorded a few times. V is TRBV12-3 or TRBV12-4 and J is TRBJ1-5; no reliable D call. V was clipped by 8 bases and J by 2 bases, with 13 bases between them. CDR3 size: 14 residues. The CDR3 loop is CASAVRGRNQPQHF. The CDR3 DNA reads TGTGCCAGCGCCGTGCGCGGGCGCAATCAGCCCCAGCATTTT.

A few counts support this clonotype. The chain employs TRBV28 and TRBJ2-1; weak D call: TRBD2 (5 bases). The CDR3 spans 14 residues. Germline CDR1 reads MDHEN; CDR2 reads SYDVKM. Trimming took off 5 bases at V and 3 bases at J, with 11 bases between the two ends. The CDR3 coding sequence is TGTGCCAGCAGTAAGGGAGAACTCTACAATGAGCAGTTCTTC. Its protein is CASSKGELYNEQFF.

The genes are TRBV20-1 and TRBJ1-2, with TRBD1 identical over 8 bases. CDR1 DFQATT and CDR2 SNEGSKA come from the germline V gene (reference sequence). The ends lost 7 bases at V and 4 bases at J; junction bases unmatched: 17. The CDR3 totals 16 residues. The DNA of the CDR3 is TGCAGTGTTCATCAGGGGGCAGGAAGGCGGACCTATGGCTACACCTTC. It codes for CSVHQGAGRRTYGYTF.

The chain recombines TRBV9 with TRBJ2-7; 7 bases map to TRBD2. The germline V gene encodes CDR1 SGDLS and CDR2 YYNGEE. This CDR3 has 15 amino acids. Losses at the gene ends were 4 bases for V and 2 bases for J; bases not matched to a gene: 9. CDR3 in amino acids: CASSPTTSSTYEQYF. The CDR3 DNA reads as TGTGCCAGCAGCCCAACGACTAGCTCCACCTACGAGCAGTACTTC.